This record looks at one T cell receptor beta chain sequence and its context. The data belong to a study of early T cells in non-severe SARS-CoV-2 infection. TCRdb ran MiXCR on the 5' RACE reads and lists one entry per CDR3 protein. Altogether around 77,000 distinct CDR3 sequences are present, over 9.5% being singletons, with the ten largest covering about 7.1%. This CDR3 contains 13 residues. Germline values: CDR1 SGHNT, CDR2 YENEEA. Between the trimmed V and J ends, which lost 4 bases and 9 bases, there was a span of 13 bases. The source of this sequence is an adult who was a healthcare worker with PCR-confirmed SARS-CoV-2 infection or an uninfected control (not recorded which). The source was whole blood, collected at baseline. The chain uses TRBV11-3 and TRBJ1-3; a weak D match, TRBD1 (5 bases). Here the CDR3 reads CASSSGEGSTIYF. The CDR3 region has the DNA TGTGCCAGCAGCTCAGGAGAGGGGTCCACCATATATTTT.